This T cell receptor beta chain was observed in a study of shared clonotypes between healthy human individuals. Per the study methods: ImmunoSEQ output lacked quality scores and full-length reads, limiting matched filtering. The table came from immunoSEQ multiplex PCR; TCRdb's copy has only in-frame clones and leaves some out. V and J calls plus clone size are reproduced from that table; the DNA served to infer D and trimming. The sample includes approximately 640,000 clones, approximately 75% of them seen just once. CDR1 and CDR2 from the germline V gene are SGHVS and FQNEAQ. Trimming at V came to 0 bases and at J to 10 bases, leaving 6 bases not matched to a gene. CDR3 length: 13 residues. Healthy HIV-negative adults without recent acute infections or vaccinations served as donors.

This chain connects TRBV7-8 to TRBJ2-7, with 7 bases that match TRBD1. This receptor was taken from a woman under 40 in good health. Sequencing was performed on memory CD4+ T cells sorted from blood. Subset noted: CD45RA-negative fraction. The CDR3 sequence is CASSLAQDRPQYF. CDR3 coding DNA: TGTGCCAGCAGCTTAGCTCAGGACAGGCCACAGTACTTC.